This T cell receptor (beta chain) was sequenced during a study of control samples from healthy donors and cancer patients. Germline CDR1 DFQATT, CDR2 SNEGSKA (reference sequence). This CDR3 spans 11 amino acids. The method was immunoSEQ multiplex PCR; TCRdb's version includes in-frame clones alone and lacks a portion of them. The sample gives approximately 97,000 clones, 90% to 95% of which show up once; over 2% is in the top ten. The source is a woman aged 18-29 years in good health. The specimen was blood. The genes are TRBV20-1 and TRBJ1-1; possible D gene TRBD1, 5 bases. CDR3 DNA: TGCAGGGGACTTTCAAACACTGAAGCTTTCTTT. Protein product: CRGLSNTEAFF.